The 26 T cell receptor beta chains below come from one sample, sequenced in a study of PD-L1 blockade in urothelial cancer. Assay: immunoSEQ multiplex PCR; the TCRdb copy retains only in-frame clones and omits some. The sample records tens of thousands of clones, roughly four fifths being singletons. Source: PBMCs, taken around atezolizumab (anti-PD-L1) treatment. The receptors here all came from a man aged 65 to 79 with urothelial cancer.

This clone was seen more than once but under ten times. This CDR3 reads CASSLIGRVDYGYTF. The DNA of the CDR3 is TGTGCCAGCAGCCTCATAGGGCGGGTCGACTATGGCTACACCTTC. This chain joins TRBV5-5 and TRBJ1-2; D call uncertain. The CDR3 has 15 amino acids. CDR1 SGHKS and CDR2 YYEKEE come from the germline V gene (reference sequence). V was trimmed by 4 bases and J by 3 bases, leaving 16 bases between them.

The gene calls are TRBV7-8 and TRBJ1-2; D is unresolved. V was trimmed by 0 bases and J by 3 bases, leaving 8 bases between them. CDR3 length equals 14 residues. Germline loops: CDR1 SGHVS, CDR2 FQNEAQ. CDR3 in DNA: TGTGCCAGCAGCTTAGCGGCCGGGGACTATGGCTACACCTTC. Protein sequence: CASSLAAGDYGYTF.

The chain carries TRBV19 and TRBJ2-1; D remains ambiguous. Germline V lookup: CDR1 LNHDA, CDR2 SQIVND (reference sequence). The CDR3 sequence is 13 residues long. V was cut by 3 bases and J by 9 bases, with 12 bases left in between. The CDR3 nucleotides are TGTGCCAGTAGTATCGCCTACGGTAGTGAGCAGTTCTTC. Residues: CASSIAYGSEQFF.

The chain links TRBV15 to TRBJ2-3; D remains unclear. Per the germline V gene, CDR1 is LNHNV and CDR2 is YYDKDF (reference sequence). V was clipped by 2 bases and J by 3 bases, with 6 bases between them. The length of the CDR3 is 13 residues. The CDR3 sequence is CATSRSITDTQYF. CDR3 nucleotides: TGTGCCACCAGCAGATCCATTACAGATACGCAGTATTTT.

V is TRBV10-1 and J is TRBJ1-4, with D unclear. CDR3 length: 17 residues. Germline assignment: CDR1 WNHNN and CDR2 SYGVQD (reference sequence). V gave up 6 bases and J gave up 15 bases, with 32 bases separating them. The CDR3 is CASRPYPLLLCRPQVFF. The CDR3 DNA sequence: TGCGCCAGCAGACCATACCCCCTACTTCTTTGCAGGCCCCAAGTGTTTTTT.

The chain recombines TRBV15 with TRBJ2-5; the D gene is possibly TRBD2 (7 bases). CDR1 and CDR2 from the germline V gene are LNHNV and YYDKDF (reference sequence). The CDR3 covers 17 residues. Trimming took 3 bases from V and 1 from J, leaving 18 bases between them. This CDR3 reads CATSRDRGGGGQETQYF. The DNA of the CDR3 is TGTGCCACCAGCAGGGACCGTGGGGGAGGGGGCCAAGAGACCCAGTACTTC. The full variable domain, its missing parts supplied by reference TRBV15 and TRBJ2-5, is DAMVIQNPRYQVTQFGKPVTLSCSQTLNHNVMYWYQQKSSQAPKLLFHYYDKDFNNEADTPDNFQSRRPNTSFCFLDIRSPGLGDTAMYLCATSRDRGGGGQETQYFGPGTRLLVL.

The V call is TRBV18, the J call TRBJ2-1; 8 bases are shared with TRBD2. The CDR3 runs to 13 residues. Germline V gene sequence: CDR1 KGHSH, CDR2 LQKENI. The V and J ends lost 5 bases and 7 bases, in that order; junction bases with no gene match: 4. In DNA form, the CDR3 reads TGTGCCAGCTCATTTGCGGGAGGAAATGAGCAGTTCTTC. It encodes CASSFAGGNEQFF.

The J gene is TRBJ2-7, the V gene TRBV11-3, with TRBD1 matching 8 bases. V was pared by 2 bases and J by 1 base, with 1 base of the junction left unmatched. The CDR3 length is 14 residues. Germline-derived CDR1 and CDR2 are SGHNT and YENEEA. CDR3 DNA: TGTGCCAGCAGCTTACAGGGGGCATCCTACGAGCAGTACTTC. Residues: CASSLQGASYEQYF. Looking up the rest from reference TRBV11-3 and TRBJ2-7 gives the full variable domain: EAGVVQSPRYKIIEKKQPVAFWCNPISGHNTLYWYLQNLGQGPELLIRYENEEAVDDSQLPKDRFSAERLKGVDSTLKIQPAELGDSAVYLCASSLQGASYEQYFGPGTRLTVT.

This clone has a single count. This CDR3 is CASSLLFPTTDTQYF. CDR3 sequence (DNA): TGCGCCAGCAGCCTCCTTTTTCCTACCACAGATACGCAGTATTTT. V is TRBV4-1 and J is TRBJ2-3; D is ambiguous. CDR1 MGHRA and CDR2 YSYEKL come from the germline V gene. The CDR3 length is 15 residues. The V end was cut by 4 bases, the J end by 2 bases, with 13 bases between.

The chain is built from TRBV5-1 and TRBJ2-5; 8 nucleotides match TRBD2. Germline V CDR1 and CDR2: SGHRS, YFSETQ. After removal of 4 bases from V and 4 bases from J, the junction contained 12 bases not matched to a gene. CDR3 length: 16 amino acids. This CDR3 reads CASSRVAGGQVETQYF. Written as DNA, the CDR3 is TGCGCCAGCAGCCGAGTGGCGGGGGGCCAGGTAGAGACCCAGTACTTC.

The chain carries TRBV5-5 and TRBJ1-1; D perhaps matches TRBD1 (6 bases). V was shortened by 4 bases and J by 5 bases, with 15 bases between the two germline ends. Germline V gives CDR1 SGHKS, CDR2 YYEKEE (reference sequence). The CDR3 is made up of 14 amino acids. CDR3 sequence: CASSGRGLGTEAFF. DNA for the CDR3: TGTGCCAGCAGCGGAAGGGGGTTGGGGACTGAAGCTTTCTTT. Filled out from reference TRBV5-5 and TRBJ1-1, the complete variable domain reads DAGVTQSPTHLIKTRGQQVTLRCSPISGHKSVSWYQQVLGQGPQFIFQYYEKEERGRGNFPDRFSARQFPNYSSELNVNALLLGDSALYLCASSGRGLGTEAFFGQGTRLTVV.

This chain uses TRBV6-4 with TRBJ2-3, with a possible D match to TRBD2 (5 bases). The germline V gene has CDR1 MRHNA and CDR2 SNTAGT. V was trimmed by 5 bases and J by 2 bases, leaving 8 bases between them. This CDR3 spans 13 amino acids. CDR3 amino acids: CASSRDFTDTQYF. CDR3 DNA sequence: TGTGCCAGCAGTCGGGATTTCACAGATACGCAGTATTTT.

The chain carries TRBV30 and TRBJ1-1, with D perhaps TRBD1 (6 bases). Germline assignment: CDR1 GTSNPN and CDR2 SVGIG (reference sequence). This CDR3 is 13 amino acids long. V was cut by 7 bases and J by 8 bases, with 20 bases left in between. As DNA, the CDR3 is TGTGCCTCCGGGGGGGCCGCAGTGGGGGAAGCTTTCTTT. Protein: CASGGAAVGEAFF.

This clone has only a few counts. The chain uses TRBV28 and TRBJ1-2, with D hard to call. The V end was cut by 3 bases, the J end by 7 bases, with 12 bases between. Per germline, CDR1 MDHEN and CDR2 SYDVKM. This CDR3 spans 13 amino acids. The CDR3 here is CASSFGREPGYTF. CDR3 DNA: TGTGCCAGCAGTTTCGGGAGGGAGCCTGGCTACACCTTC.

CDR3 residues: CASSGSLRGYEQYF. CDR3 DNA sequence: TGTGCCAGCAGCGGAAGTCTGCGGGGGTACGAGCAGTACTTC. The V gene is TRBV2, the J gene TRBJ2-7, with 7 bases identical to TRBD2. Germline lookup yields CDR1 SNHLY and CDR2 FYNNEI. The CDR3 is 14 amino acids. The V and J ends lost 6 bases and 4 bases, in that order; junction bases with no gene match: 9.

CDR3 nucleotide sequence: TGTGCCTGGAGTGTAGGGGGATTGTACACTGAAGCTTTCTTT. This translates into CAWSVGGLYTEAFF. This sequence joins TRBV30 and TRBJ1-1; a weak D match, TRBD1 (6 bases). The CDR3 loop spans 14 amino acids. V was cut by 0 bases and J by 3 bases, with 11 bases left in between. Germline V gives CDR1 GTSNPN, CDR2 SVGIG (reference sequence).

This clone has a single count. J is TRBJ2-3 and V is TRBV2; 12 nucleotides agree with TRBD2. The CDR3 covers 19 residues. CDR1 is SNHLY and CDR2 is FYNNEI in the germline V gene. Germline trimming cut 9 bases from V and 3 bases from J; bases unmatched to any gene: 19. In nucleotides, the CDR3 is TGTGCCAGTGCACCCCGGACTAGCGGGGTATCGGGGAAAACAGATACGCAGTATTTT. Protein product: CASAPRTSGVSGKTDTQYF.

This chain links TRBV7-7 with TRBJ2-3; 7 bases agree with TRBD1. CDR3 length equals 15 residues. CDR1 and CDR2 from the germline V gene are SSHAT and FNYEAQ (reference sequence). The junction had 5 bases not matched to a gene; V was cut back by 5 bases and J by 0 bases. In DNA form, the CDR3 reads TGTGCCAGCAGCCCCGGGACAGCCAGCACAGATACGCAGTATTTT. It codes for CASSPGTASTDTQYF.

The count of this clone is one. The rearrangement links TRBV19 to TRBJ1-1, with D perhaps TRBD1 (6 bases). Trimming removed 7 bases from V and 6 bases from J, with 15 bases in between. The CDR3 contains 13 residues. The germline V gene has CDR1 LNHDA and CDR2 SQIVND (reference sequence). Here the CDR3 reads CASTARGRAEAFF. CDR3 nucleotides: TGTGCCAGTACCGCGAGGGGGAGGGCTGAAGCTTTCTTT.

This clone came up a few times. The chain couples TRBV4-3 to TRBJ2-2, with D perhaps TRBD1 (6 bases). The V and J ends lost 4 bases and 4 bases respectively, with 13 bases between them. In germline, CDR1 is LGHNA, CDR2 YSLEER. The CDR3 runs to 15 residues. CDR3 protein: CASSRDRSSTGELFF. The CDR3 DNA sequence: TGCGCCAGCAGCCGAGACAGGTCTTCCACCGGGGAGCTGTTTTTT.

The V call is TRBV15, the J call TRBJ1-2, with D uncertain. This CDR3 contains 13 residues. The germline V and J ends were trimmed by 0 bases and 4 bases, with 6 bases remaining between them. Germline CDR1 is LNHNV and CDR2 is YYDKDF (reference sequence). Here the CDR3 reads CATSRDRSYGYTF. The CDR3 DNA reads TGTGCCACCAGCAGAGACAGATCCTATGGCTACACCTTC.

This sequence joins TRBV29-1 and TRBJ1-2, with D perhaps matching TRBD1 (6 bases). CDR1 is SQVTM and CDR2 is ANQGSEA in the germline V gene. The CDR3 has 14 residues. Trimming removed 0 bases at V and 2 bases at J, with 10 bases between. The DNA for the CDR3 is TGCAGCGTTGAAGAGGGGGCGGAGAACTATGGCTACACCTTC. It codes for CSVEEGAENYGYTF.

This chain links TRBV7-8 with TRBJ1-5; D possibly corresponds to TRBD1 (5 bases). The CDR3 has 15 amino acids. V was cut by 1 base and J by 0 bases, with 7 bases left in between. Germline-derived CDR1 and CDR2 are SGHVS and FQNEAQ. CDR3 sequence (DNA): TGTGCCAGCAGCTTAGTCAGGGATAGCAATCAGCCCCAGCATTTT. Translated, it gives CASSLVRDSNQPQHF.

CDR3 sequence reads: CASGNGGGGQPQHF. The CDR3 DNA follows: TGTGCCAGCGGAAACGGAGGGGGCGGTCAGCCCCAGCATTTT. The chain uses TRBV6-5 and TRBJ1-5, with 7 bases fitting TRBD1. Germline CDR1 is MNHEY and CDR2 is SVGAGI. The CDR3 runs 14 residues. J was trimmed by 6 bases and V by 8 bases; bases with no gene match: 10.

This chain uses TRBV5-4 with TRBJ2-5; 8 bases are a match to TRBD2. Trimming removed 4 bases from V and 5 bases from J; junction bases left unmatched: 13. Per germline, CDR1 SGHNT and CDR2 YYREEE (reference sequence). CDR3 length: 16 residues. The CDR3 protein is CASSTVHGGRRETQYF. In DNA form, the CDR3 reads TGTGCCAGCAGCACGGTACACGGCGGGAGGAGGGAGACCCAGTACTTC.

The rearrangement joins TRBV28 to TRBJ1-2; 11 positions agree with TRBD1. Germline values: CDR1 MDHEN, CDR2 SYDVKM. This CDR3 region has 17 residues. V dropped 3 bases and J dropped 6; count of bases not matched to a gene: 12. The CDR3 coding sequence is TGTGCCAGCAGTTTCACTCATCCGGGACAGGGGGGGAATGGCTACACCTTC. Protein product: CASSFTHPGQGGNGYTF.